A single sample gave rise to the 9 T cell receptor beta chains below, sequenced in a study of cytomegalovirus exposure and HLA in healthy donors. PCR primers comprised 60 Vbeta and 13 Jbeta primers. Assay used: immunoSEQ multiplex PCR; TCRdb lists only in-frame clones, some missing. Of roughly 180,000 clones in the sample, 84% are singletons; the top ten hold 0.25% to 0.3%. The source material was PBMCs. All receptors come from a boy under 18 in good health and CMV-seronegative.

There are a few counts of this clone. The chain links TRBV19 to TRBJ1-5; 9 nucleotides agree with TRBD1. From germline, CDR1 is LNHDA and CDR2 SQIVND (reference sequence). After removal of 1 base from V and 7 bases from J, the junction contained 11 bases not matched to a gene. The CDR3 is made up of 17 amino acids. The CDR3 DNA is TGTGCCAGTAGTATAGTCGGGACAGGGAATCTCCTCCAGCCCCAGCATTTT. Protein product: CASSIVGTGNLLQPQHF.

The chain recombines TRBV2 with TRBJ1-6; D remains ambiguous. Germline V gene sequence: CDR1 SNHLY, CDR2 FYNNEI. The CDR3 is made up of 11 amino acids. The V end was cut by 2 bases, the J end by 12 bases, with 5 bases between. Here the CDR3 DNA reads TGTGCCAGCAGTGAACGGGGACCCCTCCACTTT. It specifies CASSERGPLHF.

This chain joins TRBV19 and TRBJ2-7; 11 bases agree with TRBD1. Trimming removed 9 bases from V and 3 bases from J; junction bases left unmatched: 7. The CDR3 is 14 residues long. Germline V gives CDR1 LNHDA, CDR2 SQIVND (reference sequence). The CDR3 DNA follows: TGTGCCAGCCAATCCGGGACAGGGGGCTACGAGCAGTACTTC. Its translation is CASQSGTGGYEQYF.

The rearrangement joins TRBV4-1 to TRBJ2-7, with 7 bases that match TRBD1. The V and J ends lost 3 bases and 6 bases, in that order; junction bases with no gene match: 8. CDR3 length equals 14 residues. CDR1 is MGHRA and CDR2 is YSYEKL in the germline V gene. The CDR3 DNA is TGCGCCAGCAGCCAGGCAATACAGGGGCGCGAGCAGTACTTC. Its translation: CASSQAIQGREQYF.

The table lists this clone with a count of one. The chain links TRBV10-2 to TRBJ1-1; TRBD1 agrees at 8 bases. J gave up 0 bases and V 2 bases, and 8 bases lay outside the gene matches. The CDR3 sequence is 17 residues long. The germline CDR1 and CDR2 sequences are WSHSY and SAAADI. The CDR3 here is CASSELRTGTMNTEAFF. Here the CDR3 DNA reads TGCGCCAGCAGTGAGCTTAGGACAGGGACAATGAACACTGAAGCTTTCTTT.

The count of this clone is one. The genes are TRBV4-2 and TRBJ2-5; D is possibly TRBD1 (5 bases). The J call may not be correct, given that the DNA end is closer to TRBJ2-7. CDR3 length: 15 residues. Germline CDR1 reads LGHNA; CDR2 reads YNFKEQ. The CDR3, as DNA: TGTGCCAGCAGCCAACAGGGAACGGCGACCTACGAGCAGTACTTC. Its translation is CASSQQGTATYEQYF.

This clone was seen only once. The chain employs TRBV7-9 and TRBJ2-5; 9 bases map to TRBD2. The V segment lost 1 base and the J segment 6 bases; nucleotides outside the gene matches: 6. The CDR3 runs to 15 residues. Germline CDR1 SEHNR, CDR2 FQNEAQ (reference sequence). This CDR3 reads CASSLGASGAKTQYF. CDR3 nucleotide sequence: TGTGCCAGCAGCTTAGGGGCTAGCGGGGCAAAGACCCAGTACTTC.

V gene TRBV6-1 combines with J gene TRBJ1-2; D may be TRBD1 (6 bases). Germline lookup yields CDR1 MNHNS and CDR2 SASEGT. V lost 5 bases to trimming and J lost 4 bases, with 14 bases between them. There are 14 residues in the CDR3. The CDR3 region is CASSQPTGIYGYTF. Here the CDR3 DNA reads TGTGCCAGCAGTCAGCCGACAGGTATCTATGGCTACACCTTC.

As concerns this clone: The same CDR3 also results from other DNA sequences found in this sample. The rearrangement uses TRBV5-1 and TRBJ2-7; weak D call: TRBD1 (6 bases). Trimming removed 0 bases from V and 2 bases from J, with 12 bases in between. This CDR3 has 15 residues. Germline V gene sequence: CDR1 SGHRS, CDR2 YFSETQ. The CDR3 spells CASSLEAGATYEQYF. The CDR3 coding sequence is TGCGCCAGCAGCTTGGAGGCAGGGGCCACCTACGAGCAGTACTTC.